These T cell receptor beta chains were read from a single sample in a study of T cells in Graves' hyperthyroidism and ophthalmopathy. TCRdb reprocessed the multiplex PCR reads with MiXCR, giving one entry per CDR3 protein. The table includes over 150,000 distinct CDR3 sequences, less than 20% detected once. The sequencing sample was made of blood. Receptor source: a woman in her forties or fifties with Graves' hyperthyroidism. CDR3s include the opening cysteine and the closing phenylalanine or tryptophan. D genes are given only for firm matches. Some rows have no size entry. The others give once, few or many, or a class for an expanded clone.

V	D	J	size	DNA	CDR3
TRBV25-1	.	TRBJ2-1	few	TGTGCCAGCAGTCATCAGCGGCCGAGCTCCTACAATGAGCAGTTCTTC	CASSHQRPSSYNEQFF
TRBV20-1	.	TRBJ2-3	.	TGCAGTGCTAGGGCCGAGACTTACACAGATACGCAGTATTTT	CSARAETYTDTQYF
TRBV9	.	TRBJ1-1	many	TGTGCCAGCAGCGGGGGCGTGACGAACACTGAAGCTTTCTTT	CASSGGVTNTEAFF
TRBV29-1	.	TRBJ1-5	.	TGCAGCGTTGTTGAATATAGCAATCAGCCCCAGCATTTT	CSVVEYSNQPQHF
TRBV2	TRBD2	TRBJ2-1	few	TGTGCCAGCAGAGAAGGTGGGACTAGCGGGAGGAGTCCCTACAATGAGCAGTTCTTC	CASREGGTSGRSPYNEQFF
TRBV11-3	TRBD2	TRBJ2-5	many	TGTGCCAGCAGCTTAGAAGGACTAGAAGAAGAGACCCAGTACTTC	CASSLEGLEEETQYF
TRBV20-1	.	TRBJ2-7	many	TGCAGTGCTAGCTTCGCCAGGGCCTACGAGCAGTACTTC	CSASFARAYEQYF
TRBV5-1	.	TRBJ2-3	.	TGCGCCAGCAGCGAGCCCTTTACCCAAGACGGACCATCCATATCAGATACGCAGTATTTT	CASSEPFTQDGPSISDTQYF
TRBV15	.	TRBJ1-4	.	TGTGCCACCAGCAGAGAATTATCACAGGCCGATGAAAAACTGTTTTTT	CATSRELSQADEKLFF
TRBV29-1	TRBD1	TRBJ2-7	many	TGCAGCGTTGGGATGGGGGGGGGGACCGGGACAGGGGGCGGAGAGCAGTACTTC	CSVGMGGGTGTGGGEQYF
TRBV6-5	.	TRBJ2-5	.	TGTGCCAGCAGTTACACGATGGGACTGCCGCGGGAAGAGACCCAGTACTTC	CASSYTMGLPREETQYF
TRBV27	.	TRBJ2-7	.	TGTGCCAGCAGCGGAGGGACAGCTTCCTACGAGCAGTACTTC	CASSGGTASYEQYF
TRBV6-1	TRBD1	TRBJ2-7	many	TGTGCCAGCAGTCAGGGGGCGGACGAGCAGTACTTC	CASSQGADEQYF
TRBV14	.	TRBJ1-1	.	TGTGCCAGCAGCCAAGGACCGTGGGGAGCTTTCTTT	CASSQGPWGAFF
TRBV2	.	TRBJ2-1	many	TGTGCCAGCAGAGCCGACAGGGGAGGGAACAATGAGCAGTTCTTC	CASRADRGGNNEQFF
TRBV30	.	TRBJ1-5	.	TGTGCCTGGAGTGCTCGTCTCGGGGGGGGCAATCAGCCCCAGCATTTT	CAWSARLGGGNQPQHF
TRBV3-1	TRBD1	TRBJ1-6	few	TGTGCCAGCAGACGCAGACAGGGTGGGAATTCACCCCTCCACTTT	CASRRRQGGNSPLHF
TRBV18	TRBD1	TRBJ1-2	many	TGTGCCAGCTCACCCAATGGACAGGGTCGTGGCTACACCTTC	CASSPNGQGRGYTF
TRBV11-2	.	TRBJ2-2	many	TGTGCCAGCAGCTTCCACCCCACCGGGGAGCTGTTTTTT	CASSFHPTGELFF
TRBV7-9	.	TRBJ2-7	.	TGTGCCAGCAGCTACCCGGGCCCAACCTACGAGCAGTACTTC	CASSYPGPTYEQYF
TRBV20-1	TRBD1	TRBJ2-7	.	TGCAGTGCTAGAGATCCCGGGACAGGGGCATACGAGCAGTACTTC	CSARDPGTGAYEQYF
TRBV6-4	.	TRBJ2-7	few	TGTGCCAGCAGTAAGGGTTACGAGCAGTACTTC	CASSKGYEQYF
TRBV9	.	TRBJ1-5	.	TGTGCCAGCAGCGTAGCTGTAAGCAATCAGCCCCAGCATTTT	CASSVAVSNQPQHF
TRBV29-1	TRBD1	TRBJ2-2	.	TGCAGCGCCAAGACCGACAGGGCGAACACCGGGGAGCTGTTTTTT	CSAKTDRANTGELFF
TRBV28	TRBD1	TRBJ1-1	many	TGTGCCAGCAGACCCGGTGGGACAGGGAAGGTGAACACTGAAGCTTTCTTT	CASRPGGTGKVNTEAFF
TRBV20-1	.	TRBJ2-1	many	TGCAGTGCTGGCGTCAATGAGCAGTTCTTC	CSAGVNEQFF
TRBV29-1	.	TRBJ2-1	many	TGCAGCGTTCTACTTGTAGGCGATGAGCAGTTCTTC	CSVLLVGDEQFF
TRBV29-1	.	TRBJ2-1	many	TGCAGCGTTGTTGGGGGGTCGAGGAATGAGCAGTTCTTC	CSVVGGSRNEQFF
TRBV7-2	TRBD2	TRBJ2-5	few	TGTGCCAGCAGCCTGGATAGCGGGAGTAGAGAGACCCAGTACTTC	CASSLDSGSRETQYF
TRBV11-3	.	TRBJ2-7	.	TGTGCCAGCAGTTTTTCTTGGGCAAGCGGTTACGAGCAGTACTTC	CASSFSWASGYEQYF
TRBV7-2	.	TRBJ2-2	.	TGTGCCAGCAGCCGGCGCGCAGGGGACACCGGGGAGCTGTTTTTT	CASSRRAGDTGELFF
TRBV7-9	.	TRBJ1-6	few	TGTGCCAGCAGCTTAGTTTCTGGGGGATCACCCCTCCACTTT	CASSLVSGGSPLHF
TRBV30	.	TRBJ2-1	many	TGTGCCTGGAGTGGGTGGCGGTCCTACAATGAGCAGTTCTTC	CAWSGWRSYNEQFF
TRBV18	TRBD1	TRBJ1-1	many	TGTGCCAGCTCATCGACCGGGACAGGGGTAACTGAAGCTTTCTTT	CASSSTGTGVTEAFF
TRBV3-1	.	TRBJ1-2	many	TGTGCCAGCAGCCAAGAGCCAGGCTCGGGCTACACCTTC	CASSQEPGSGYTF
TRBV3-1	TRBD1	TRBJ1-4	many	TGTGCCAGCAGCCTCGGGACAGGCGATGAAAAACTGTTTTTT	CASSLGTGDEKLFF
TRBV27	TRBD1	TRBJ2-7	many	TGTGCCAGCAGTAGACAGGGGCGCGAGCAGTACTTC	CASSRQGREQYF
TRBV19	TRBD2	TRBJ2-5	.	TGTGCCAGTACAACTAGCGGTTGGGGGGAGACCCAGTACTTC	CASTTSGWGETQYF
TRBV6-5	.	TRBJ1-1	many	TGTGCCAGCAGTTACGATGGACCTCACACTGAAGCTTTCTTT	CASSYDGPHTEAFF
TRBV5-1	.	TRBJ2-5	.	TGCGCCAGCAGCCCCGGAGGTGGGAGACAAGAGACCCAGTACTTC	CASSPGGGRQETQYF
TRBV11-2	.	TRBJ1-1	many	TGTGCCAGCAGCTTAGAGTGGAGTGAAGCTTTCTTT	CASSLEWSEAFF
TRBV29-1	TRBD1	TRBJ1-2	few	TGCAGCGTTGAGGGGGACAGGGGAACTAACTATGGCTACACCTTC	CSVEGDRGTNYGYTF
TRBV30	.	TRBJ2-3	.	TGTGCCTGGACGTCGGGCCCTAGCACAGATACGCAGTATTTT	CAWTSGPSTDTQYF
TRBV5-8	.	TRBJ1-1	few	TGTGCCAGCAGCTTGTTCTCGGGGCAGAGGTCCTCTGAAGCTTTCTTT	CASSLFSGQRSSEAFF
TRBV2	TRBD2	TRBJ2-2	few	TGTGCCAGCAGTGTTCCTAGCGGGGGTAACACCGGGGAGCTGTTTTTT	CASSVPSGGNTGELFF
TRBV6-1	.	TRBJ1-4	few	TGTGCCAGCAGTCGTCTGGGTAATAATGAAAAACTGTTTTTT	CASSRLGNNEKLFF
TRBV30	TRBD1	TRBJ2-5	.	TGTGCCTGCTCCAGGGGGATCCAAGAGACCCAGTACTTC	CACSRGIQETQYF
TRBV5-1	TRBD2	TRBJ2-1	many	TGCGCCAGCAGACCACTAGCGGGAGTCCTCTACAATGAGCAGTTCTTC	CASRPLAGVLYNEQFF
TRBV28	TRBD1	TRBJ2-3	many	TGTGCCAGCAGTTTTCGTCCTGACAGGGGTGGCACAGATACGCAGTATTTT	CASSFRPDRGGTDTQYF
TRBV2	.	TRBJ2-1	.	TGTGCCAGAACTCCCCTGGGTTCCAATGAGCAGTTCTTC	CARTPLGSNEQFF
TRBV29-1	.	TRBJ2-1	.	TGCAGCGCCGAGTTGGGGCCGTACAATGAGCAGTTCTTC	CSAELGPYNEQFF
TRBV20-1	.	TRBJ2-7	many	TGCAGTGCTAGGGACTTAGGGGCACTCTCCTACGAGCAGTACTTC	CSARDLGALSYEQYF
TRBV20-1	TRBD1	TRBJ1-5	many	TGCAGTGCTCTGGGACAGGCCGATAGCAATCAGCCCCAGCATTTT	CSALGQADSNQPQHF
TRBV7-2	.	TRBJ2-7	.	TGTGCCAGCAGCTCCCCCTGGGGGCGGGGCCCCTCCTACGAGCAGTACTTC	CASSSPWGRGPSYEQYF